The 23 T cell receptor beta chains reported below all come from one sample, sequenced in a study of T cell responses to AZD1222 COVID-19 vaccine. The assay was immunoSEQ multiplex PCR, and TCRdb's table has in-frame clones only and misses some. Of 150,000 or so clones in the sample, roughly nine tenths were seen once. The sample in question was peripheral blood, obtained on day 0 of AZD1222 vaccination. All receptors derive from an adult in good health.

The chain has TRBV5-1 and TRBJ1-4, with D unresolved. Trimming removed 9 bases from V and 0 bases from J, with 6 bases in between. There are 12 residues in the CDR3. Germline CDR1 SGHRS, CDR2 YFSETQ. The CDR3: CATTATNEKLFF. CDR3 DNA: TGCGCCACCACAGCAACTAATGAAAAACTGTTTTTT.

This chain joins TRBV18 and TRBJ2-1, with 7 bases identical to TRBD2. Losses at the gene ends were 7 bases for V and 9 bases for J; bases not matched to a gene: 12. Germline assignment: CDR1 KGHSH and CDR2 LQKENI. The CDR3 runs 14 residues. CDR3 protein: CASLPSTSFTEQFF. In DNA form, the CDR3 reads TGTGCCAGCTTACCTTCGACTAGCTTTACTGAGCAGTTCTTC. The full variable domain, its missing parts supplied by reference TRBV18 and TRBJ2-1, is NAGVMQNPRHLVRRRGQEARLRCSPMKGHSHVYWYRQLPEEGLKFMVYLQKENIIDESGMPKERFSAEFPKEGPSILRIQQVVRGDSAAYFCASLPSTSFTEQFFGPGTRLTVL.

This chain links TRBV19 with TRBJ1-3; possibly TRBD1 for D (6 bases). The CDR3 is made up of 14 amino acids. Trimming took 6 bases from V and 0 from J, leaving 9 bases between them. The germline CDR1 and CDR2 sequences are LNHDA and SQIVND (reference sequence). CDR3 nucleotide sequence: TGTGCCAGTAGGACAGGCCTCTCTGGAAACACCATATATTTT. It specifies CASRTGLSGNTIYF.

In nucleotides, the CDR3 is TGTGCCAGCAGCCCCCGAACAGGGTTTGGAGGAAACACCATATATTTT. Protein: CASSPRTGFGGNTIYF. The chain links TRBV5-4 to TRBJ1-3; maybe TRBD1 (6 bases). CDR1 and CDR2 from the germline V gene are SGHNT and YYREEE (reference sequence). The CDR3 is made up of 16 amino acids. Trimming stripped 4 bases from V and 4 bases from J, with 18 bases between.

The rearrangement joins TRBV29-1 to TRBJ2-2; 8 nucleotides agree with TRBD1. The CDR3 covers 16 residues. CDR1 and CDR2 from the germline V gene are SQVTM and ANQGSEA. Trimming at V came to 3 bases and at J to 3 bases, leaving 9 bases not matched to a gene. The CDR3 DNA reads TGCAGCGTTGACCCCGGACAGGGTGTCGACACCGGGGAGCTGTTTTTT. It encodes CSVDPGQGVDTGELFF.

The chain links TRBV11-3 to TRBJ2-3; D gene ambiguous. This CDR3 has 14 residues. Germline values: CDR1 SGHNT, CDR2 YENEEA. Between the trimmed V and J ends, which lost 1 base and 5 bases, there was a span of 10 bases. As DNA, the CDR3 is TGTGCCAGCAGCTTAGTCGCCTATGAAGATACGCAGTATTTT. Residues: CASSLVAYEDTQYF.

The V and J genes are TRBV3-1 (or the pseudogene TRBV3-2) and TRBJ1-1; the D gene is possibly TRBD1 (5 bases). CDR1 is LGHDT and CDR2 is YNNKEL in the germline V gene (reference sequence). The CDR3 spans 16 residues. The V end lost 1 base, the J end lost 4 bases, and 16 bases lay between the germline ends. Here the CDR3 reads CASSQGDSGLGTEAFF. For the CDR3, the DNA is TGTGCCAGCAGCCAAGGCGACTCAGGGCTGGGCACTGAAGCTTTCTTT.

The rearrangement joins TRBV5-1 to TRBJ1-2; no clear D gene. Per germline, CDR1 SGHRS and CDR2 YFSETQ. V was pared by 2 bases and J by 7 bases, with 12 bases between. This CDR3 is built from 13 residues. CDR3 DNA sequence: TGCGCCAGCAGCTTTGAAACGACGTCTGGCTACACCTTC. Residues: CASSFETTSGYTF.

The genes are TRBV7-9 and TRBJ1-6, with a tentative D call TRBD1 (6 bases). V shed 8 bases and J shed 7 bases, with 18 bases lying between them. Per germline, CDR1 SEHNR and CDR2 FQNEAQ (reference sequence). The CDR3 runs to 15 residues. The CDR3 sequence: CASLRPGEGNSPLHF. CDR3 sequence (DNA): TGTGCCAGCTTACGCCCAGGGGAGGGCAATTCACCCCTCCACTTT. The full variable domain, in which reference TRBV7-9 and TRBJ1-6 provide the parts outside the CDR3, is DTGVSQNPRHKITKRGQNVTFRCDPISEHNRLYWYRQTLGQGPEFLTYFQNEAQLEKSRLLSDRFSAERPKGSFSTLEIQRTEQGDSAMYLCASLRPGEGNSPLHFGNGTRLTVT.

J is TRBJ2-1 and V is TRBV5-1, with 9 bases matching TRBD2. CDR1 and CDR2 (germline): SGHRS, YFSETQ. This CDR3 has 16 residues. Trimming cost V 4 bases and J 7 bases; bases outside gene matches: 12. The CDR3 region has the DNA TGCGCCAGCAGCCCTGGTGCGGGGGGGCCACAGAATGAGCAGTTCTTC. Its translation: CASSPGAGGPQNEQFF.

The J gene is TRBJ2-7, the V gene TRBV2; tentatively, D is TRBD1 (6 bases). V lost 7 bases and J lost 6, with 16 bases in between. Germline-derived CDR1 and CDR2 are SNHLY and FYNNEI. The CDR3 runs 13 residues. The CDR3 loop reads CASTQGRIREQYF. The CDR3 DNA is TGTGCCAGCACCCAGGGGCGCATTCGCGAGCAGTACTTC. Together with reference TRBV2 and TRBJ2-7, the CDR3 gives the full variable domain: EPEVTQTPSHQVTQMGQEVILRCVPISNHLYFYWYRQILGQKVEFLVSFYNNEISEKSEIFDDQFSVERPDGSNFTLKIRSTKLEDSAMYFCASTQGRIREQYFGPGTRLTVT.

V usage is TRBV7-8 and J usage is TRBJ1-1; D uncertain. V shed 1 base and J shed 1 base, with 7 bases lying between them. The CDR3 spans 14 residues. Germline lookup yields CDR1 SGHVS and CDR2 FQNEAQ. The CDR3: CASSLVRGNTEAFF. CDR3 sequence (DNA): TGTGCCAGCAGCTTAGTGCGGGGGAACACTGAAGCTTTCTTT.

This sequence joins TRBV7-8 and TRBJ1-1, with D unclear. The CDR3 covers 14 residues. The germline V gene encodes CDR1 SGHVS and CDR2 FQNEAQ. V shed 0 bases and J shed 2 bases, with 7 bases lying between them. The CDR3 loop is CASSLADGNTEAFF. The DNA of the CDR3 is TGTGCCAGCAGCTTAGCGGATGGAAACACTGAAGCTTTCTTT.

The V and J genes are TRBV2 and TRBJ2-5, with D unclear. The CDR3 contains 11 residues. Germline V gene lookup returns CDR1 SNHLY and CDR2 FYNNEI. Trimming cost V 6 bases and J 7 bases, with 9 bases left between them. The CDR3 here is CASRNTGTQYF. The CDR3 bases are TGTGCCAGCAGGAACACGGGGACCCAGTACTTC.

The J gene is TRBJ2-7, the V gene TRBV7-2; D may be TRBD1 or TRBD2 (6 bases each). This CDR3 comprises 14 residues. Germline V lookup: CDR1 SGHTA, CDR2 FQGNSA. The V and J ends lost 1 base and 3 bases respectively, with 10 bases between them. Here the CDR3 DNA reads TGTGCCAGCAGCTTAGTTGGAGGGGGCTACGAGCAGTACTTC. Amino acid sequence: CASSLVGGGYEQYF.

This chain uses TRBV27 with TRBJ2-5; 16 bases match TRBD2. This CDR3 contains 14 residues. With V trimmed by 3 bases and J by 9 bases, 1 base remained unmatched. From germline, CDR1 is MNHEY and CDR2 SMNVEV (reference sequence). CDR3: CASSLGLAGGAQYF. The CDR3 coding sequence is TGTGCCAGCAGTTTGGGACTAGCGGGGGGGGCCCAGTACTTC.

The chain recombines TRBV24-1 with TRBJ2-5; 8 bases agree with TRBD1. The germline gives CDR1 KGHDR, CDR2 SFDVKD. Unmatched junction bases numbered 4, after V lost 6 bases and J lost 2 bases. This CDR3 has 14 amino acids. Here the CDR3 reads CATSQGQAQETQYF. CDR3 in DNA: TGTGCCACCAGTCAGGGACAGGCTCAAGAGACCCAGTACTTC.

V usage is TRBV27 and J usage is TRBJ1-2, with D maybe TRBD1 (5 bases). Trimming cost V 5 bases and J 4 bases, with 14 bases left between them. The CDR3 has 14 amino acids. From germline, CDR1 is MNHEY and CDR2 SMNVEV (reference sequence). This CDR3 reads CASSTLTGPYGYTF. Written as DNA, the CDR3 is TGTGCCAGCAGTACCCTCACAGGCCCCTATGGCTACACCTTC.

This clone was seen once. This chain links TRBV5-1 with TRBJ1-1, with TRBD1 as a possible D gene (6 bases). The CDR3 extends over 14 amino acids. CDR1 is SGHRS, CDR2 YFSETQ, per germline. With 3 bases removed from V and 1 base from J, the gap between germline ends came to 10 bases. This CDR3 is CASSSLRGNTEAFF. The CDR3 nucleotides read TGCGCCAGCAGCTCCCTCAGGGGGAACACTGAAGCTTTCTTT.

The chain recombines TRBV6-5 with TRBJ1-6, with 8 bases lining up with TRBD1. CDR3 length: 15 amino acids. Germline V gene lookup returns CDR1 MNHEY and CDR2 SVGAGI. V shed 6 bases and J 9 bases; nucleotides not matched to a gene: 10. Written as DNA, the CDR3 is TGTGCCAGCAGCCGGACAGGGAATTACGCTTCACCCCTCCACTTT. Protein: CASSRTGNYASPLHF.

The chain uses TRBV28 and TRBJ1-6; TRBD1 is a possible D gene (5 bases). The CDR3 sequence is 16 residues long. The V gene lost 6 bases and the J gene lost 10 bases, with 22 bases spanning the gap. Germline CDR1 reads MDHEN; CDR2 reads SYDVKM. CDR3 residues: CASSKDNIIIGSPLHF. The CDR3 nucleotides read TGTGCCAGCAGCAAGGACAACATAATCATTGGGTCACCCCTCCACTTT.

This chain links TRBV3-1 (or the pseudogene TRBV3-2) with TRBJ2-7, with TRBD2 identical over 8 bases. The junction had 5 bases not matched to a gene; V was cut back by 4 bases and J by 0 bases. This CDR3 region has 15 residues. Germline values: CDR1 LGHDT, CDR2 YNNKEL (reference sequence). CDR3 DNA: TGTGCCAGCAGCCCCAGCGGGGGACTCTCCTACGAGCAGTACTTC. Translated, it gives CASSPSGGLSYEQYF.

The CDR3 sequence: CASSLAAQFRGTKNIQYF. CDR3 DNA sequence: TGTGCCAGCAGCTTAGCGGCTCAATTCCGTGGCACCAAAAACATTCAGTACTTC. The chain is built from TRBV7-8 and TRBJ2-4; the D is unclear. V lost 0 bases and J 2 bases, leaving 17 bases between the germline ends. Per the germline V gene, CDR1 is SGHVS and CDR2 is FQNEAQ. This CDR3 is 18 amino acids long.